The 22 T cell receptor beta chains listed next were all sequenced from one sample in a study of shared clonotypes between healthy human individuals. TCRdb's table, derived via immunoSEQ multiplex PCR, lists solely in-frame clones and lacks some. Of about 110,000 clones detected, under 70% appear once; the ten largest clones hold roughly 22%. Specimen: memory CD8+ T cells sorted from blood. Subset indicated: CD45RO+ cells pooled with CCR7-negative TemRA cells. These receptors all stem from a woman aged 30 to 39 in good health.

The chain combines TRBV14 with TRBJ2-5; possibly TRBD1 for D (6 bases). The CDR3 has 15 residues. CDR1 is SGHDN, CDR2 FVKESK, per germline. V shed 4 bases and J shed 6 bases, with 18 bases lying between them. CDR3 nucleotide sequence: TGTGCCAGCAGCCTGTCAGGGGCGTCTGGGAAGACCCAGTACTTC. It encodes CASSLSGASGKTQYF.

This clone was picked up a small number of times. CDR3 nucleotides: TGTGCCAGCAGTCCCCCTTCGGACGGGAACACCGGGGAGCTGTTTTTT. Translating gives CASSPPSDGNTGELFF. The V and J genes are TRBV28 and TRBJ2-2; D gene ambiguous. V dropped 5 bases and J dropped 1 base, with 14 bases sitting between them. The CDR3 spans 16 residues. Germline assignment: CDR1 MDHEN and CDR2 SYDVKM.

The chain has TRBV28 and TRBJ1-5; 8 nucleotides line up with TRBD1. Germline CDR1 MDHEN, CDR2 SYDVKM. Germline trimming cut 5 bases from V and 3 bases from J; bases unmatched to any gene: 3. The CDR3 sequence is 14 residues long. The CDR3 is CASSPQGDNQPQHF. The DNA of the CDR3 is TGTGCCAGCAGTCCACAGGGGGACAATCAGCCCCAGCATTTT.

The chain employs TRBV6-1 and TRBJ2-7, with no clear D. Germline CDR1 reads MNHNS; CDR2 reads SASEGT. V was trimmed by 0 bases and J by 3 bases, leaving 6 bases between them. The CDR3 spans 13 residues. The CDR3 loop reads CASSEAFHYEQYF. As DNA, the CDR3 is TGTGCCAGCAGTGAAGCTTTCCACTACGAGCAGTACTTC.

The chain is built from TRBV4-2 and TRBJ2-7; D is possibly TRBD2 (6 bases). The CDR3 has 17 residues. The germline V and J ends were trimmed by 0 bases and 3 bases, with 18 bases remaining between them. The germline V gene has CDR1 LGHNA and CDR2 YNFKEQ. DNA of the CDR3: TGTGCCAGCAGCCAAGATCTCGCGGAGGAGGGGCTCTACGAGCAGTACTTC. It encodes CASSQDLAEEGLYEQYF.

This clone showed up just a few times. DNA of the CDR3: TGTGCCAGCAGTGAAAGGGGGGCTAGCGGGAGCAATGAGCAGTTCTTC. Translated: CASSERGASGSNEQFF. The chain uses TRBV2 and TRBJ2-1; 10 bases align to TRBD2. V lost 2 bases and J lost 6; bases outside the gene matches: 7. The germline V gene encodes CDR1 SNHLY and CDR2 FYNNEI. The CDR3 is made up of 16 amino acids.

The CDR3 DNA reads TGTGCCAGCAGCTCCAGAGATAGCGGGAGCTACGAGCAGTACTTC. As protein: CASSSRDSGSYEQYF. The rearrangement uses TRBV5-6 and TRBJ2-7, with 9 bases that match TRBD2. CDR3 length: 15 residues. The junction had 7 bases not matched to a gene; V was cut back by 3 bases and J by 3 bases. Per the germline V gene, CDR1 is SGHDT and CDR2 is YYEEEE. Together with reference TRBV5-6 and TRBJ2-7, the CDR3 gives the full variable domain: DAGVTQSPTHLIKTRGQQVTLRCSPKSGHDTVSWYQQALGQGPQFIFQYYEEEERQRGNFPDRFSGHQFPNYSSELNVNALLLGDSALYLCASSSRDSGSYEQYFGPGTRLTVT.

This chain joins TRBV6-1 and TRBJ2-7; 7 nucleotides match TRBD2. V dropped 1 base and J dropped 3; count of bases not matched to a gene: 12. The CDR3 has 17 amino acids. Germline CDR1 MNHNS, CDR2 SASEGT. CDR3 bases: TGTGCCAGCAGTGAAGGGTGGCTAGCGGTATGGAACTACGAGCAGTACTTC. Protein: CASSEGWLAVWNYEQYF.

The gene calls are TRBV28 and TRBJ1-6; D is uncertain. The CDR3 covers 15 residues. The V end was cut by 3 bases, the J end by 7 bases, with 13 bases between. The germline gives CDR1 MDHEN, CDR2 SYDVKM. CDR3 loop: CASSFVEGTNSPLHF. CDR3 nucleotides: TGTGCCAGCAGTTTCGTCGAGGGTACCAATTCACCCCTCCACTTT.

With regard to this clone: A junction boundary mismatches the germline segment, possibly from a read error. V usage is TRBV13 and J usage is TRBJ2-7, with 8 bases aligning to TRBD1. Germline V gives CDR1 PRHDT, CDR2 FYEKMQ (reference sequence). The CDR3 covers 15 residues. The CDR3 protein is CASSQAGTGPYEQYF. CDR3 nucleotide sequence: TGCGCCAGCAGCCAGGCCGGGACAGGACCCTACGAGCAGTACTTC.

This clone has only a few counts. Other nucleotide sequences in the sample specify the same CDR3. The chain couples TRBV7-8 to TRBJ2-7; tentatively, D is TRBD2 (6 bases). Trimming cost V 4 bases and J 4 bases, with 11 bases left between them. Germline V gene data show CDR1 as SGHVS and CDR2 as FQNEAQ. This CDR3 has 13 residues. The CDR3 protein is CASSSDRGYEQYF. The CDR3 coding sequence is TGTGCCAGCAGCTCCGACCGGGGGTACGAGCAGTACTTC.

This clone was seen a single time. This chain connects TRBV5-1 to TRBJ2-7; 13 nucleotides line up with TRBD2. The CDR3 runs to 15 residues. Germline-derived CDR1 and CDR2 are SGHRS and YFSETQ. Unmatched junction bases numbered 6, after V lost 4 bases and J lost 5 bases. DNA for the CDR3: TGCGCCAGCAGCGTAAGACTAGCGGGAGGAAACGAGCAGTACTTC. Residues: CASSVRLAGGNEQYF.

This chain uses TRBV28 with TRBJ2-7; possibly TRBD2 for D (5 bases). V lost 4 bases, J lost 0 bases, and 19 bases lay in between. This CDR3 region has 17 residues. Germline V CDR1 and CDR2: MDHEN, SYDVKM. CDR3 sequence (DNA): TGTGCCAGCAGTTCTCCCCTCACTAGTAAGGGCTCCTACGAGCAGTACTTC. Its translation: CASSSPLTSKGSYEQYF.

The chain carries TRBV5-1 and TRBJ2-1, with TRBD1 as a possible D gene (6 bases). The CDR3 loop spans 16 amino acids. The V end lost 4 bases, the J end lost 9 bases, and 23 bases lay between the germline ends. The germline CDR1 and CDR2 sequences are SGHRS and YFSETQ. Here the CDR3 reads CASSAVGRGEWGEQFF. The CDR3 DNA is TGCGCCAGCAGCGCGGTGGGCAGGGGTGAATGGGGTGAGCAGTTCTTC.

The chain carries TRBV6-4 and TRBJ2-3, with TRBD2 matching 10 bases. The J segment lost 6 bases and the V segment lost 4 bases, leaving 7 bases of the junction unmatched. The CDR3 has 15 amino acids. Germline V gene data show CDR1 as MRHNA and CDR2 as SNTAGT. The CDR3 DNA reads TGTGCCAGCAGTGGGACAGCGGGAGGGCCGGATACGCAGTATTTT. Its protein is CASSGTAGGPDTQYF.

The J gene is TRBJ2-5, the V gene TRBV14; no reliable D call. Judging by the DNA end, TRBJ2-7 fits better; the J call may be wrong. The CDR3 totals 12 residues. Germline CDR1 is SGHDN and CDR2 is FVKESK. The CDR3 bases are TGTGCCAGCAGCCAAAATGTCTACGAGCAGTACTTC. Protein: CASSQNVYEQYF.

This chain joins TRBV7-8 and TRBJ1-2; D gene uncertain. V shed 7 bases and J shed 0 bases, with 12 bases lying between them. The CDR3 contains 14 residues. Germline V gene lookup returns CDR1 SGHVS and CDR2 FQNEAQ. CDR3 bases: TGTGCCAGCACCCCAGCCAGGCCTAACTATGGCTACACCTTC. Translation: CASTPARPNYGYTF.

The V and J genes are TRBV16 and TRBJ1-5; D gene ambiguous. Trimming removed 3 bases at V and 5 bases at J, with 11 bases between. Germline lookup yields CDR1 KGHSY and CDR2 FQNENV. The CDR3 extends over 14 amino acids. The CDR3 nucleotides are TGTGCCAGCAGCCAGACCGGGAGGGATCAGCCCCAGCATTTT. Translation gives CASSQTGRDQPQHF.

V and J are TRBV11-2 and TRBJ2-5; a possible D gene is TRBD2 (5 bases). CDR3 size: 14 residues. Germline V gene sequence: CDR1 SGHAT, CDR2 FQNNGV. V was shortened by 5 bases and J by 2 bases, with 12 bases between the two germline ends. Here the CDR3 reads CASSPSPGQETQYF. The CDR3 DNA is TGTGCCAGCAGCCCATCCCCGGGGCAAGAGACCCAGTACTTC.

This chain uses TRBV9 with TRBJ1-1; D not resolved. The germline V and J ends were trimmed by 0 bases and 0 bases, with 3 bases remaining between them. This CDR3 comprises 13 residues. The germline gives CDR1 SGDLS, CDR2 YYNGEE. CDR3 in DNA: TGTGCCAGCAGCGTAGATATGAACACTGAAGCTTTCTTT. Amino acids: CASSVDMNTEAFF.

V and J are TRBV28 and TRBJ1-1, with a tentative D call TRBD1 (6 bases). Trimming took 1 base from V and 0 from J, leaving 12 bases between them. CDR1 and CDR2 (germline): MDHEN, SYDVKM. CDR3 length: 16 residues. The CDR3 sequence: CASSLFQGTMNTEAFF. CDR3 nucleotide sequence: TGTGCCAGCAGTTTATTTCAGGGGACCATGAACACTGAAGCTTTCTTT.

The rearrangement links TRBV2 to TRBJ2-2; 7 positions agree with TRBD1. Looked up from germline, CDR1 is SNHLY and CDR2 is FYNNEI. This CDR3 has 15 amino acids. Trimming at V came to 5 bases and at J to 6 bases, leaving 9 bases not matched to a gene. The CDR3 reads CASSRGQIIPGELFF. The CDR3 bases are TGTGCCAGCAGTCGGGGACAGATTATCCCCGGGGAGCTGTTTTTT.